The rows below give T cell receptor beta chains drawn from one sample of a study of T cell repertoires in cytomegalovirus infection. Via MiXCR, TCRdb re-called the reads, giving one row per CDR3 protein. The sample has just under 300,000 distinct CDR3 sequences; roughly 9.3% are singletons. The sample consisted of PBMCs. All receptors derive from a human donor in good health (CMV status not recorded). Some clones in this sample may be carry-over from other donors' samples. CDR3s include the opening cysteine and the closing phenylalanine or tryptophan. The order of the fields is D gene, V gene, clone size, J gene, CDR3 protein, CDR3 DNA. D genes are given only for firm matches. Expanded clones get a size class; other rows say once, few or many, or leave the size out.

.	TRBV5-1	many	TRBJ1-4	CASSLGVFGEKLFF	TGCGCCAGCAGCTTGGGGGTTTTTGGTGAAAAACTGTTTTTT
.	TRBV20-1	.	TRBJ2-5	CSARQGPQETQYF	TGCAGTGCTAGACAGGGGCCCCAAGAGACCCAGTACTTC
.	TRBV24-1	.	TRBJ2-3	CATSESYTDTQYF	TGTGCCACCAGTGAGTCCTACACAGATACGCAGTATTTT
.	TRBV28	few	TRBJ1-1	CASSIGAGSNTEAFF	TGTGCCAGCAGCATAGGGGCAGGGTCGAACACTGAAGCTTTCTTT
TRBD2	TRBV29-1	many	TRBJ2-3	CSVASGVSTDTQYF	TGCAGCGTTGCCAGCGGGGTGAGCACAGATACGCAGTATTTT
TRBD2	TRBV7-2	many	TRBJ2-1	CASSFSGGRGEQFF	TGTGCCAGCAGCTTTAGCGGGGGGCGTGGTGAGCAGTTCTTC
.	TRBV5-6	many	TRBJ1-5	CASSSGTLNQPQHF	TGTGCCAGCAGCTCCGGGACCTTGAATCAGCCCCAGCATTTT
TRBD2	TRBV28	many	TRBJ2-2	CASSLVIAGGNTGELFF	TGTGCCAGCAGTTTGGTGATAGCGGGGGGAAACACCGGGGAGCTGTTTTTT
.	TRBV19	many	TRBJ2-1	CASSSFYNEQFF	TGTGCCAGTAGTAGCTTTTACAATGAGCAGTTCTTC
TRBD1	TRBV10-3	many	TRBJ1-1	CAITPGDRGGRTEAFF	TGTGCCATCACCCCCGGGGACAGGGGGGGTCGCACTGAAGCTTTCTTT
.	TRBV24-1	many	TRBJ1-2	CATSDRDGYTF	TGTGCCACCAGTGACAGGGATGGCTACACCTTC
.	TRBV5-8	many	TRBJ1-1	CASSLKVLMNTEAFF	TGTGCCAGCAGCTTAAAGGTCCTCATGAACACTGAAGCTTTCTTT
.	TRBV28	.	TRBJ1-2	CASRTGSRANYGYTF	TGTGCCAGCAGAACCGGGTCGCGGGCTAACTATGGCTACACCTTC
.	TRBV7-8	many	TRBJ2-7	CASSAGTTGQYF	TGTGCCAGCAGCGCCGGGACGACGGGGCAGTACTTC
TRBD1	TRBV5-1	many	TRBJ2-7	CASSWGQYEQYF	TGCGCCAGCAGCTGGGGACAGTACGAGCAGTACTTC
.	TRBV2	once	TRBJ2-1	CASRMTLNEQFF	TGTGCCAGCAGAATGACCTTGAATGAGCAGTTCTTC
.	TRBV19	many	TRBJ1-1	CASSIVRNTEAFF	TGTGCCAGTAGTATCGTACGGAACACTGAAGCTTTCTTT
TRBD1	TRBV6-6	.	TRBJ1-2	CASNRGTEANYGYTF	TGTGCCAGCAACCGCGGGACAGAAGCTAACTATGGCTACACCTTC
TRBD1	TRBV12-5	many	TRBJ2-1	CASGRDRVFNNEQFF	TGTGCTAGTGGTAGGGACAGGGTCTTTAACAATGAGCAGTTCTTC
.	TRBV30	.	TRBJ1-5	CARSGGCGNQPQHF	TGTGCCCGAAGCGGGGGGTGCGGCAATCAGCCCCAGCATTTT
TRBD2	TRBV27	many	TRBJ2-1	CASRGGTYYNEQFF	TGTGCCAGCAGGGGAGGGACTTATTACAATGAGCAGTTCTTC
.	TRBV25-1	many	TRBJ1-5	CASSDGNQPQHF	TGTGCCAGCAGTGACGGGAATCAGCCCCAGCATTTT
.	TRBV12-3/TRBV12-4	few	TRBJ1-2	CASSFPPNYGYTF	TGTGCCAGCAGTTTCCCACCGAACTATGGCTACACCTTC
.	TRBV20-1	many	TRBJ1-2	CSATLRGGYGYTF	TGCAGTGCTACGTTGAGAGGGGGCTATGGCTACACCTTC
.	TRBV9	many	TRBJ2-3	CASSARLASGTDTQYF	TGTGCCAGCAGCGCCAGGCTAGCGTCGGGCACAGATACGCAGTATTTT
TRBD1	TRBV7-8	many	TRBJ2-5	CASSPDRGETQYF	TGTGCCAGCAGCCCCGACAGGGGAGAGACCCAGTACTTC
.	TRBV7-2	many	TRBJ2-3	CASSSPGANTQYF	TGTGCCAGCAGCTCCCCAGGGGCAAATACGCAGTATTTT
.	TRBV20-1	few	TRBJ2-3	CSARDFFATQYF	TGCAGTGCTAGAGACTTCTTTGCTACGCAGTATTTT
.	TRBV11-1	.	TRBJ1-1	CASSHTTVDTEAFF	TGTGCCAGCAGCCATACCACAGTGGACACTGAAGCTTTCTTT
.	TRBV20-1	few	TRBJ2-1	CSARGGRTGLSYNEQFF	TGCAGTGCTAGGGGGGGGCGGACAGGGCTAAGCTACAATGAGCAGTTCTTC
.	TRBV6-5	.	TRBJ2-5	CASSYSIGGKTQYF	TGTGCCAGCAGTTACTCGATTGGGGGAAAGACCCAGTACTTC
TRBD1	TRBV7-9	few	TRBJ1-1	CASSFRGQEAFF	TGTGCCAGCAGCTTCAGGGGGCAGGAAGCTTTCTTT
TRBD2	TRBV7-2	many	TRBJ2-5	CASSPRGGVETQYF	TGTGCCAGCAGCCCAAGGGGAGGGGTGGAGACCCAGTACTTC
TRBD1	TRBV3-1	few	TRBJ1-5	CASSRTGGVNQPQHF	TGTGCCAGCAGCCGGACAGGGGGAGTCAATCAGCCCCAGCATTTT
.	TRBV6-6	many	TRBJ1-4	CASSPIVKGNEKLFF	TGTGCCAGCAGCCCGATCGTGAAGGGGAATGAAAAACTGTTTTTT
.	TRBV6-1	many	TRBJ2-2	CASSPDSPTGRELFF	TGTGCCAGCAGCCCTGACAGCCCCACCGGCCGGGAGCTGTTTTTT
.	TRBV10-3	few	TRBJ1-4	CAIRQSPWGKLFF	TGTGCCATCCGACAGTCCCCTTGGGGAAAACTGTTTTTT
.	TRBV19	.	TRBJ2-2	CASSIRTGGTGELFF	TGTGCCAGTAGTATCCGGACGGGCGGCACCGGGGAGCTGTTTTTT
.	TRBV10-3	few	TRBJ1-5	CAISESGGMRQPQHF	TGTGCCATCAGTGAGTCAGGGGGGATGAGGCAGCCCCAGCATTTT
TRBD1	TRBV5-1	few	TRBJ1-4	CASSATGGNEKLFF	TGCGCCAGCAGCGCGACAGGGGGTAATGAAAAACTGTTTTTT
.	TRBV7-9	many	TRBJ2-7	CASSLVSGRVGEQYF	TGTGCCAGCAGCTTAGTGAGTGGCAGGGTAGGGGAGCAGTACTTC
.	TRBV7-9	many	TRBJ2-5	CASSVVQGAGETQYF	TGTGCCAGCAGCGTTGTACAGGGAGCGGGAGAGACCCAGTACTTC
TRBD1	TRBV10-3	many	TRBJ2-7	CAIKISGTAYEQYF	TGTGCCATCAAAATCTCCGGGACAGCCTACGAGCAGTACTTC
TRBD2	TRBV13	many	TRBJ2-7	CASSLGLRYEQYF	TGTGCCAGCAGCTTGGGACTACGTTACGAGCAGTACTTC
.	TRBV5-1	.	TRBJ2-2	CASSLEVTGELFF	TGCGCCAGCAGCTTGGAAGTCACCGGGGAGCTGTTTTTT
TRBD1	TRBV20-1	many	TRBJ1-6	CSARDRRTGVSNDSPLHF	TGCAGTGCTAGAGATCGCCGAACAGGGGTCTCAAACGATTCACCCCTCCACTTT